These 10 T cell receptor beta chains originate from one sample sequenced in a study of response to subunit inactivated influenza vaccine (dated 2018 in TCRdb). Library preparation was by RT-PCR. Sequencing was performed on an Illumina HiSeq 2500. TCRdb took the public reads, trimmed them with fastp at Q25, ran MiXCR for clone calling and kept in-frame beta chains. Entries that share a CDR3 protein sequence are merged under the most common genes and DNA. Within this sample are 550,000 to 800,000 distinct CDR3 sequences, with 15% to 19% of them counted one time only. The ten largest make up roughly 12% of the sample. The input for sequencing was PBMCs from blood, taken about 12 days after vaccination. The receptors here all came from a man aged 45 to 65 who received an inactivated influenza vaccine. Donor details come from another sample of the same person, matched by shared clones.

The chain employs TRBV4-2 and TRBJ1-1, with D uncertain. V was clipped by 7 bases and J by 5 bases, with 14 bases between them. The CDR3 totals 13 residues. The V gene's germline CDR1 is LGHNA and CDR2 YNFKEQ. The CDR3 DNA reads as TGTGCCAGCACCACATCAAGTCGGACTGAAGCTTTCTTT. Protein: CASTTSSRTEAFF.

This clonotype was counted only a few times. V is TRBV24-1 and J is TRBJ1-3, with D tentatively TRBD1 (5 bases). The germline CDR1 and CDR2 sequences are KGHDR and SFDVKD. CDR3 length: 15 amino acids. V gave up 4 bases and J gave up 0 bases, with 9 bases separating them. CDR3 bases: TGTGCCACCAGTGACGGGGCTCACTCTGGAAACACCATATATTTT. It is translated as CATSDGAHSGNTIYF.

This clonotype occurred a few times. J is TRBJ2-5 and V is TRBV5-1; D uncertain. CDR1 is SGHRS, CDR2 YFSETQ, per germline. The CDR3 is made up of 15 amino acids. The V end was cut by 1 base, the J end by 0 bases, with 10 bases between. The DNA for the CDR3 is TGCGCCAGCAGCTTGCGTCGTGTGTACCAAGAGACCCAGTACTTC. Translation: CASSLRRVYQETQYF.

This clonotype has only a few counts. The J gene is TRBJ1-4, the V gene TRBV7-6, with D unresolved. Germline-derived CDR1 and CDR2 are SGHVS and FNYEAQ. The CDR3 spans 13 residues. Trimming stripped 4 bases from V and 5 bases from J, with 8 bases between. CDR3 DNA sequence: TGTGCCAGCAGCTCATTCCCGAATGAAAAACTGTTTTTT. This gives the protein CASSSFPNEKLFF.

This clonotype has more than one count but fewer than ten. V gene TRBV20-1 combines with J gene TRBJ2-3; TRBD2 aligns across 11 bases. This CDR3 has 16 residues. Germline V gene lookup returns CDR1 DFQATT and CDR2 SNEGSKA (reference sequence). Germline trimming cut 1 base from V and 2 bases from J; bases unmatched to any gene: 5. CDR3 sequence: CSARVGSGRDTDTQYF. CDR3 nucleotide sequence: TGCAGTGCTAGAGTTGGTAGCGGGAGGGACACAGATACGCAGTATTTT.

This chain links TRBV12-3 or TRBV12-4 with TRBJ2-5; D is possibly TRBD1 or TRBD2 (6 bases each). This CDR3 comprises 15 residues. V was shortened by 1 base and J by 4 bases, with 13 bases between the two germline ends. CDR3 loop: CASSLEGGGRETQYF. As DNA, the CDR3 is TGTGCCAGCAGTTTAGAAGGAGGGGGACGAGAGACCCAGTACTTC.

This clonotype has just a few counts. This CDR3 is CASSLVGFLAGVYNEQFF. In DNA form, the CDR3 reads TGTGCCAGCAGCTTAGTTGGGTTCCTAGCGGGAGTCTACAATGAGCAGTTCTTC. The chain has TRBV11-2 and TRBJ2-1, with 10 positions matching TRBD2. CDR3 size: 18 residues. Germline assignment: CDR1 SGHAT and CDR2 FQNNGV. The ends lost 1 base at V and 3 bases at J; junction bases unmatched: 9.

The chain is built from TRBV6-4 and TRBJ2-3; 12 bases map to TRBD1. The ends lost 3 bases at V and 5 bases at J; junction bases unmatched: 3. The CDR3 has 15 amino acids. Germline assignment: CDR1 MRHNA and CDR2 SNTAGT. CDR3 region: CASSEGTGGVDTQYF. CDR3 in DNA: TGTGCCAGCAGTGAGGGGACAGGGGGCGTAGATACGCAGTATTTT.

This clonotype was detected a few times. The chain is built from TRBV5-1 and TRBJ2-2, with TRBD1 identical over 9 bases. The CDR3 totals 16 residues. Germline loops: CDR1 SGHRS, CDR2 YFSETQ. V was pared by 4 bases and J by 2 bases, with 6 bases of the junction left unmatched. The CDR3 here is CASSLQGAQNTGELFF. The CDR3 DNA is TGCGCCAGCAGCCTACAGGGGGCGCAAAACACCGGGGAGCTGTTTTTT.

This chain joins TRBV3-1 and TRBJ2-2, with a possible D match to TRBD1 (5 bases). In germline, CDR1 is LGHDT, CDR2 YNNKEL (reference sequence). The CDR3 runs to 15 residues. V was clipped by 4 bases and J by 5 bases, with 14 bases between them. CDR3 coding DNA: TGTGCCAGCAGCCCAAAGGGGCACTCTACCGGGGAGCTGTTTTTT. Protein product: CASSPKGHSTGELFF.